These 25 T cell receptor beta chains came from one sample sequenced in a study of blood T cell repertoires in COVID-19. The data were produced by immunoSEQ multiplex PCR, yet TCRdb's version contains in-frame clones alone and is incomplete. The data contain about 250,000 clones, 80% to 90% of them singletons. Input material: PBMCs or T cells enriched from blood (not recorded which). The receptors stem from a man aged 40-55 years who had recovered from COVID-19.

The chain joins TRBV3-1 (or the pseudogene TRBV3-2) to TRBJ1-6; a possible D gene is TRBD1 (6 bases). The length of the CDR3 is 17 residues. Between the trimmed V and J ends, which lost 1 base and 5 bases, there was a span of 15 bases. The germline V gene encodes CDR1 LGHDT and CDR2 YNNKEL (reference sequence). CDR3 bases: TGTGCCAGCAGCCAAGGGCAGGGAGGGGGACATAATTCACCCCTCCACTTT. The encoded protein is CASSQGQGGGHNSPLHF.

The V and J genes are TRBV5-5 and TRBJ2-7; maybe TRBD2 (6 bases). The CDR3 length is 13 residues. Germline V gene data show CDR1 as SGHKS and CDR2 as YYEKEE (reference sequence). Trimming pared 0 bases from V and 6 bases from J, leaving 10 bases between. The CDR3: CASSLAAEGEQYF. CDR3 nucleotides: TGTGCCAGCAGCTTGGCCGCGGAGGGCGAGCAGTACTTC.

CDR3 sequence reads: CASSYSGSVGAEKLFF. The CDR3 nucleotides read TGTGCCAGCAGTTACTCGGGAAGCGTTGGGGCAGAAAAACTGTTTTTT. J is TRBJ1-4 and V is TRBV6-2 or TRBV6-3; TRBD1 might be the D (5 bases). CDR3 length: 16 residues. Germline V lookup: CDR1 MNHEY, CDR2 SVGEGT. V dropped 0 bases and J dropped 8 bases, with 16 bases sitting between them.

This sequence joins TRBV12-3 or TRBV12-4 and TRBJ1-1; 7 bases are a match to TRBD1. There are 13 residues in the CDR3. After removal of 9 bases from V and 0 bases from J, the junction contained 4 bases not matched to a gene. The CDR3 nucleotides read TGTGCCAGTCAGGGACAGCTGAACACTGAAGCTTTCTTT. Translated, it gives CASQGQLNTEAFF.

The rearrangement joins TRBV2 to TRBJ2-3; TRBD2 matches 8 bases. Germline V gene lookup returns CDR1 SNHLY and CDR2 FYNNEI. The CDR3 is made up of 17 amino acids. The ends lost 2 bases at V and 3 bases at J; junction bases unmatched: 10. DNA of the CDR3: TGTGCCAGCAGTGAATCGCCAGCGGGGGATTATACAGATACGCAGTATTTT. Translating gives CASSESPAGDYTDTQYF.

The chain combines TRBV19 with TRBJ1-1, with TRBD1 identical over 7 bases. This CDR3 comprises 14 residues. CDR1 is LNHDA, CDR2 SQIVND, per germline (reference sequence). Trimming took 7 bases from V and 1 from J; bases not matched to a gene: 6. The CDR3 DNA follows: TGTGCCAGTACCCCGACAGGGTGGAACACTGAAGCTTTCTTT. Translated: CASTPTGWNTEAFF.

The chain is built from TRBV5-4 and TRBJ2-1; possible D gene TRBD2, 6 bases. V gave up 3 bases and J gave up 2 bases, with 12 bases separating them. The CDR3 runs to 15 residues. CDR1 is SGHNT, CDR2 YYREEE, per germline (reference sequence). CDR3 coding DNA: TGTGCCAGCAGCTCGCATCCGGGGGCCTACAATGAGCAGTTCTTC. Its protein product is CASSSHPGAYNEQFF.

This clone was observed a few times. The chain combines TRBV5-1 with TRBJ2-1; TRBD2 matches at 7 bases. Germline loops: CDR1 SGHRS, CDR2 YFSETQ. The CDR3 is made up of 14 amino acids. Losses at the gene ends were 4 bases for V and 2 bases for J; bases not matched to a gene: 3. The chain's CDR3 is CASSLRGAYNEQFF. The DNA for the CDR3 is TGCGCCAGCAGCCTCCGGGGGGCCTACAATGAGCAGTTCTTC.

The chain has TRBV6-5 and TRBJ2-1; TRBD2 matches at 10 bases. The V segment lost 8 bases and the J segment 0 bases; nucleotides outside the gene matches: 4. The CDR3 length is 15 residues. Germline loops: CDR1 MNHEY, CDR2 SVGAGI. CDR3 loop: CASGSSGSSYNEQFF. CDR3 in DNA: TGTGCCAGCGGTTCTAGCGGGAGCTCCTACAATGAGCAGTTCTTC.

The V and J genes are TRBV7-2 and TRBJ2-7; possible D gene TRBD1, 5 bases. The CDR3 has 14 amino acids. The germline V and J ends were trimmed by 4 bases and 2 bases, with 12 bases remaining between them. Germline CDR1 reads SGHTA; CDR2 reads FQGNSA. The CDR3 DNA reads TGTGCCAGCAGCTCAACAGGTACAACCTACGAGCAGTACTTC. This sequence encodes CASSSTGTTYEQYF.

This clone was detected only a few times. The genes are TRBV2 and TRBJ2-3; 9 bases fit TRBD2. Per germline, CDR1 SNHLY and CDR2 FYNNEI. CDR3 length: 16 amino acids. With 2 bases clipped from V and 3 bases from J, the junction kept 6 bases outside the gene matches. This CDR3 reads CASSELVAGGTDTQYF. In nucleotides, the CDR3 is TGTGCCAGCAGTGAACTGGTGGCGGGGGGGACAGATACGCAGTATTTT.

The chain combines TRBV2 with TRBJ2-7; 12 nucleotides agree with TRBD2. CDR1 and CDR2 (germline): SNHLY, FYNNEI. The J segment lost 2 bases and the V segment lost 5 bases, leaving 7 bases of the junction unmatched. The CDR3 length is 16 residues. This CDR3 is CASSFRTSGMTYEQYF. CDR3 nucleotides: TGTGCCAGCAGTTTCCGGACTAGCGGGATGACCTACGAGCAGTACTTC.

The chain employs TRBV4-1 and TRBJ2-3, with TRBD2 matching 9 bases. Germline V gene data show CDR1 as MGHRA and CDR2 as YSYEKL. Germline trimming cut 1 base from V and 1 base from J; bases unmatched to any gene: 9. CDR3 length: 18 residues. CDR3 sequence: CASSQAGWPSGGTDTQYF. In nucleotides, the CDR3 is TGCGCCAGCAGCCAAGCGGGATGGCCTAGCGGGGGCACAGATACGCAGTATTTT.

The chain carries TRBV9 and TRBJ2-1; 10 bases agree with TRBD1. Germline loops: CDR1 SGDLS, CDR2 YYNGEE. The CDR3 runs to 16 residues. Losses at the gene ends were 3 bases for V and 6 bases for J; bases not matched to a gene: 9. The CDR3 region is CASSAQGQGYFNEQFF. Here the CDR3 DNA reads TGTGCCAGCAGCGCCCAGGGACAGGGGTATTTCAATGAGCAGTTCTTC.

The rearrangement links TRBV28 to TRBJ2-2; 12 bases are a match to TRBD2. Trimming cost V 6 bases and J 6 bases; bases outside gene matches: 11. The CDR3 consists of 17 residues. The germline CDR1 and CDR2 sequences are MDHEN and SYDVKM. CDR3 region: CASSQRLAGDLAGELFF. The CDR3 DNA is TGTGCCAGCAGCCAGAGACTAGCGGGAGATCTTGCCGGGGAGCTGTTTTTT.

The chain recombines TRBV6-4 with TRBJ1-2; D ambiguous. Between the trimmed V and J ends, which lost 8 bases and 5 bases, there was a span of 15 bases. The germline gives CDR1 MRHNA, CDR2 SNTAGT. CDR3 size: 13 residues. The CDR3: CASSKSRGYGYTF. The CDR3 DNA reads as TGTGCCAGCTCAAAGTCCCGAGGATATGGCTACACCTTC.

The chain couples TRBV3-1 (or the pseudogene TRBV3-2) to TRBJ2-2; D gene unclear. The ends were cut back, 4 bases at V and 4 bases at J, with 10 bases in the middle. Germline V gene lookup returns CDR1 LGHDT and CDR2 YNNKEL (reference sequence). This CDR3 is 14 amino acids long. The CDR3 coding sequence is TGTGCCAGCAGCCTCCGACTGACCACCGGGGAGCTGTTTTTT. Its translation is CASSLRLTTGELFF.

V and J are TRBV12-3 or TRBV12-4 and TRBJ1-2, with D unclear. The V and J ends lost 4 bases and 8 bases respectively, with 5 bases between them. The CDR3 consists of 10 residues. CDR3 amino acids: CASSYRGYTF. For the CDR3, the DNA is TGTGCCAGCAGTTATCGGGGCTACACCTTC.

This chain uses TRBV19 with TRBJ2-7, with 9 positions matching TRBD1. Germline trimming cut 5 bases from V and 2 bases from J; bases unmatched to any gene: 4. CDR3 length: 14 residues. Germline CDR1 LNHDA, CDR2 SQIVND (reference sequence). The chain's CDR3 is CASSAGQGPYEQYF. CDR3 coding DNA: TGTGCCAGTAGTGCGGGACAGGGCCCCTACGAGCAGTACTTC.

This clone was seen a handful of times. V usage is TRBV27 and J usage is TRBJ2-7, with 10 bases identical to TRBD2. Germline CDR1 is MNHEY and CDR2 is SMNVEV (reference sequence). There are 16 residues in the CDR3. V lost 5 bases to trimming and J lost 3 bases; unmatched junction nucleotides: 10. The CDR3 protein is CASSQRLAGLIYEQYF. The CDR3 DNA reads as TGTGCCAGCAGTCAAAGACTAGCGGGCCTAATCTACGAGCAGTACTTC.

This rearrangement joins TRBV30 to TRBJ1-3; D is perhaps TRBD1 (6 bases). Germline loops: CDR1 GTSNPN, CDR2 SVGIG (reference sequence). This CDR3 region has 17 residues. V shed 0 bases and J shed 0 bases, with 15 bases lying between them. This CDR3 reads CAWSVPGEGVSGNTIYF. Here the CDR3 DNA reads TGTGCCTGGAGTGTACCAGGGGAAGGAGTCTCTGGAAACACCATATATTTT.

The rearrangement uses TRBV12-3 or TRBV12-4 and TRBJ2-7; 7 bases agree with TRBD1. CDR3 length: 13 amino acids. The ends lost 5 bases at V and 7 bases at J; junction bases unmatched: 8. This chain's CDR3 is CASSPHRGREQYF. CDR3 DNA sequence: TGTGCCAGCAGTCCCCACAGGGGAAGGGAGCAGTACTTC.

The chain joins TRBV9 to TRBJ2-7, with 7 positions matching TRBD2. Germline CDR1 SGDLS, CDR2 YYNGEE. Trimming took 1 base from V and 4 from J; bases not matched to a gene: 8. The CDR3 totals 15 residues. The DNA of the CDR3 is TGTGCCAGCAGCGTAAAAGCGGGAATGGAGTACGAGCAGTACTTC. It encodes CASSVKAGMEYEQYF. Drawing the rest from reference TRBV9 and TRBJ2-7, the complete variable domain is DSGVTQTPKHLITATGQRVTLRCSPRSGDLSVYWYQQSLDQGLQFLIQYYNGEERAKGNILERFSAQQFPDLHSELNLSSLELGDSALYFCASSVKAGMEYEQYFGPGTRLTVT.

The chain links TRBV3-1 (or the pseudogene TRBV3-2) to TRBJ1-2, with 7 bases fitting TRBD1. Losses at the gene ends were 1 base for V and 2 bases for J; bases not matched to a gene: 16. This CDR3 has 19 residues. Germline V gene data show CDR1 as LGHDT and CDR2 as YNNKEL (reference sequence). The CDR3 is CASSQVHQTGNSVNYGYTF. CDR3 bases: TGTGCCAGCAGCCAAGTCCACCAGACAGGGAATTCGGTGAACTATGGCTACACCTTC.

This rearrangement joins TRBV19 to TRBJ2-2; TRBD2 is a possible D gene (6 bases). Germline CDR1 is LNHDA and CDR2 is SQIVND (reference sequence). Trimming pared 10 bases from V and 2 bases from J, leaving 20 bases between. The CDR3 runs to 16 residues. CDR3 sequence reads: CAIESSGGFNTGELFF. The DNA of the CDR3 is TGTGCCATCGAAAGTTCCGGGGGATTCAACACCGGGGAGCTGTTTTTT.